This TCR beta chain was sequenced for a study of immune evolution from preneoplasia to lung adenocarcinoma. Histologic diagnosis was independently verified by two lung pathologists. Clones were sequenced by immunoSEQ multiplex PCR, and TCRdb holds only the in-frame ones, with some missing. The sample carries around 41,000 clones, over 75% recorded once. Per germline, CDR1 SEHNR and CDR2 FQNEAQ (reference sequence). V was pared by 7 bases and J by 9 bases, with 8 bases of the junction left unmatched. The CDR3 loop spans 14 amino acids. The chain combines TRBV7-9 with TRBJ2-1; 11 nucleotides agree with TRBD2. Input material: FFPE invasive lung adenocarcinoma tissue. This sequence was found in a person between 55 and 69 years old with lung adenocarcinoma. The CDR3 DNA reads as TGTGCCAGCACCCTAGCGGGAGGCTTCCCTGAGCAGTTCTTC. Residues: CASTLAGGFPEQFF.